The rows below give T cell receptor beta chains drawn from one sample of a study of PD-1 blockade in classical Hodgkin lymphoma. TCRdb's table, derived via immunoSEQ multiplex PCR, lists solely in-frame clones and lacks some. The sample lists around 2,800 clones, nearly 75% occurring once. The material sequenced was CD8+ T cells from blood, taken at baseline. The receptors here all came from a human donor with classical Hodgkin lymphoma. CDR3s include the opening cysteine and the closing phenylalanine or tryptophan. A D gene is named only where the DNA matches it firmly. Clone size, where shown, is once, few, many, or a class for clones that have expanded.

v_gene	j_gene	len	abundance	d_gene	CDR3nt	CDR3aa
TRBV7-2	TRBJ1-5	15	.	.	TGTGCCAGCAGCCGGGCAATGGGGGCGAATCAGCCCCAGCATTTT	CASSRAMGANQPQHF
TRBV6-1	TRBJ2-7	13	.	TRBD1	TGTGCCAGCGGAGGGACAGGTCCCTACGAGCAGTACTTC	CASGGTGPYEQYF
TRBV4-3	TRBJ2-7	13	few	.	TGCGCCAGCAGCCAGGCAGGCACCGCGGGGCAGTACTTC	CASSQAGTAGQYF
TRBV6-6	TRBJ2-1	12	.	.	TGTGCCAGCAGTCGACCGTACAATGAGCAGTTCTTC	CASSRPYNEQFF
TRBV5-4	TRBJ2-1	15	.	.	TGTGCCAGCAGCCCGCCAGATTCGCCTTACAATGAGCAGTTCTTC	CASSPPDSPYNEQFF
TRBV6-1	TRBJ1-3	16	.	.	TGTGCCAGCAGTGGTCCGCAGGGGCACTCTGGAAACACCATATATTTT	CASSGPQGHSGNTIYF
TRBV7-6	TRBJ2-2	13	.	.	TGTGCCAGCAGCTTAAATCCAGGCGGGGAGCTGTTTTTT	CASSLNPGGELFF
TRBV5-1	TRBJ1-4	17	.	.	TGCGCCAGCAGCTTAGGAGTAATGGAGAAGCGGGATGAAAAACTGTTTTTT	CASSLGVMEKRDEKLFF
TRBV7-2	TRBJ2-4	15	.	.	TGTGCCAGCAGCGTCGAACTAGTGGGGAAAAACATTCAGTACTTC	CASSVELVGKNIQYF
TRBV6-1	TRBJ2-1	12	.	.	TGTGCCAGCAGTGCGGGGGCCCATGAGCAGTTCTTC	CASSAGAHEQFF
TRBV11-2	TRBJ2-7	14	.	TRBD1	TGTGCCAGCAGCCATGTAGACAGGGGGCACGAGCAGTACTTC	CASSHVDRGHEQYF
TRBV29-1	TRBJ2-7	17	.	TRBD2	TGCAGCGTTGATGGGCTAGCGGGGGAAAAAAGCTCCTACGAGCAGTACTTC	CSVDGLAGEKSSYEQYF
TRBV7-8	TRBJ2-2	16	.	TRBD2	TGTGCCAGCAGCCCAGGGGACGGGGGGGCCAACGGGGAGCTGTTTTTT	CASSPGDGGANGELFF
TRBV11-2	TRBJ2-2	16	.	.	TGTGCCAGCAGCTTAAAGGGTCAACGGGTCGCCGGGGAGCTGTTTTTT	CASSLKGQRVAGELFF
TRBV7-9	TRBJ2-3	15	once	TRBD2	TGTGCCAGCAGCTCCCTCGGGGGGGCCACAGATACGCAGTATTTT	CASSSLGGATDTQYF